A single sample gave rise to the 30 T cell receptor beta chains below, sequenced in a study of blood T cell repertoires in COVID-19. TCRdb keeps only in-frame clones here, not all; method: immunoSEQ multiplex PCR. The table shows over 120,000 clones, with 85% to 90% occurring only once. Specimen: peripheral blood. All receptors derive from a man between 50 and 59 years old who had recovered from COVID-19.

The gene calls are TRBV5-4 and TRBJ1-1; 7 bases are a match to TRBD1. The CDR3 sequence is 17 residues long. Germline CDR1 SGHNT, CDR2 YYREEE (reference sequence). V was clipped by 4 bases and J by 3 bases; unmatched bases: 15. The CDR3 spells CASSPGTVPSGYTEAFF. In DNA form, the CDR3 reads TGTGCCAGCAGCCCCGGGACAGTACCTTCTGGGTACACTGAAGCTTTCTTT.

This clone was counted a single time. This chain joins TRBV24-1 and TRBJ1-1; 8 positions agree with TRBD1. Germline V CDR1 and CDR2: KGHDR, SFDVKD. The CDR3 spans 14 residues. Losses at the gene ends were 9 bases for V and 2 bases for J; bases not matched to a gene: 7. CDR3 protein: CATRSGQVNTEAFF. DNA for the CDR3: TGTGCCACCCGGTCGGGACAGGTAAACACTGAAGCTTTCTTT.

The chain links TRBV6-2 or TRBV6-3 to TRBJ2-3; 7 bases match TRBD2. CDR1 is MNHEY, CDR2 SVGEGT, per germline. The CDR3 extends over 16 amino acids. J was trimmed by 3 bases and V by 5 bases; bases with no gene match: 11. The CDR3 DNA follows: TGTGCCAGCAGTCCGACGACCTCTAGCGGAACAGATACGCAGTATTTT. It specifies CASSPTTSSGTDTQYF.

The genes are TRBV19 and TRBJ2-5; D not resolved. The germline V and J ends were trimmed by 3 bases and 7 bases, with 12 bases remaining between them. CDR1 and CDR2 (germline): LNHDA, SQIVND (reference sequence). The CDR3 has 13 residues. The CDR3 loop is CASSISAGGTQYF. In DNA, the CDR3 is TGTGCCAGTAGTATCTCAGCAGGTGGGACCCAGTACTTC.

The chain combines TRBV10-3 with TRBJ2-2; 7 positions agree with TRBD1. The CDR3 totals 15 residues. The germline CDR1 and CDR2 sequences are ENHRY and SYGVKD. Trimming at V came to 0 bases and at J to 5 bases, leaving 3 bases not matched to a gene. The CDR3 nucleotides are TGTGCCATCAGTGAGTCGCTGACAGGGACCGGGGAGCTGTTTTTT. It translates to CAISESLTGTGELFF.

The genes are TRBV6-2 or TRBV6-3 and TRBJ2-7, with TRBD1 identical over 7 bases. Germline V gene sequence: CDR1 MNHEY, CDR2 SVGEGT. Trimming removed 6 bases from V and 0 bases from J; junction bases left unmatched: 8. This CDR3 comprises 15 residues. This chain's CDR3 is CASSFGQVGSYEQYF. In nucleotides, the CDR3 is TGTGCCAGCAGCTTTGGACAGGTCGGCTCCTACGAGCAGTACTTC.

This clone was recorded only once. J is TRBJ1-5 and V is TRBV6-5; 7 bases match TRBD1. Per germline, CDR1 MNHEY and CDR2 SVGAGI. V lost 7 bases to trimming and J lost 7 bases; unmatched junction nucleotides: 10. This CDR3 has 14 residues. The CDR3 DNA reads as TGTGCCAGCACTAGACAGGGCTCAGGGCAGCCCCAGCATTTT. Amino acids: CASTRQGSGQPQHF.

This chain joins TRBV5-6 and TRBJ2-2, with a tentative D call TRBD1 (6 bases). V was shortened by 5 bases and J by 4 bases, with 15 bases between the two germline ends. The length of the CDR3 is 15 residues. From germline, CDR1 is SGHDT and CDR2 YYEEEE. The CDR3 region is CASSFVGASTGELFF. As DNA, the CDR3 is TGTGCCAGCAGTTTTGTGGGGGCGAGCACCGGGGAGCTGTTTTTT.

The V call is TRBV19, the J call TRBJ2-1; D ambiguous. V was clipped by 3 bases and J by 2 bases, with 11 bases between them. The CDR3 sequence is 15 residues long. Per the germline V gene, CDR1 is LNHDA and CDR2 is SQIVND (reference sequence). The CDR3 DNA sequence: TGTGCCAGTAGTATCGACAACCACCCCTACAATGAGCAGTTCTTC. This translates into CASSIDNHPYNEQFF.

The gene calls are TRBV29-1 and TRBJ2-5; TRBD2 is a possible D gene (6 bases). Germline V gene data show CDR1 as SQVTM and CDR2 as ANQGSEA. The CDR3 has 12 amino acids. The V and J ends lost 4 bases and 1 base respectively, with 7 bases between them. This chain's CDR3 is CSVGRGQETQYF. CDR3 DNA sequence: TGCAGCGTTGGGAGGGGCCAAGAGACCCAGTACTTC.

This clone was recorded once. The gene calls are TRBV6-2 or TRBV6-3 and TRBJ2-1; 9 bases are a match to TRBD2. V shed 6 bases, J shed 9 bases, and the junction held 9 bases outside the gene matches. CDR1 MNHEY and CDR2 SVGEGT come from the germline V gene. This CDR3 is built from 14 residues. In nucleotides, the CDR3 is TGTGCCAGCAGCACCGGGACTAGCTTAGGTGAGCAGTTCTTC. This codes for CASSTGTSLGEQFF.

The chain uses TRBV6-1 and TRBJ1-4; TRBD1 is a possible D gene (5 bases). The CDR3 has 16 residues. Trimming left V 4 bases short and J 4 bases short, with 16 bases between. Germline CDR1 reads MNHNS; CDR2 reads SASEGT. The CDR3 coding sequence is TGTGCCAGCAGTGTGTCACGCAGGGTGATTAATGAAAAACTGTTTTTT. Protein sequence: CASSVSRRVINEKLFF.

The genes are TRBV11-2 and TRBJ1-1; D might be TRBD1 (6 bases). Between the trimmed V and J ends, which lost 2 bases and 4 bases, there was a span of 8 bases. The CDR3 spans 13 residues. Germline-derived CDR1 and CDR2 are SGHAT and FQNNGV. The CDR3 DNA follows: TGTGCCAGCAGCTTAATACAGGGCACTGAAGCTTTCTTT. Its protein product is CASSLIQGTEAFF.

This CDR3 is CSASPGGTEAFF. DNA of the CDR3: TGCAGTGCTAGTCCGGGGGGGACTGAAGCTTTCTTT. The V gene is TRBV20-1, the J gene TRBJ1-1, with a possible D match to TRBD1 (5 bases). V gave up 3 bases and J gave up 5 bases, with 10 bases separating them. The CDR3 is made up of 12 amino acids. Germline V gives CDR1 DFQATT, CDR2 SNEGSKA (reference sequence).

The V call is TRBV7-8, the J call TRBJ2-1, with 10 bases matching TRBD2. The germline V gene has CDR1 SGHVS and CDR2 FQNEAQ. The CDR3 covers 16 residues. J was trimmed by 7 bases and V by 1 base; bases with no gene match: 7. The CDR3 bases are TGTGCCAGCAGCTTAGATAAGCGGGGGGGCAGGAATGAGCAGTTCTTC. This translates into CASSLDKRGGRNEQFF.

The rearrangement joins TRBV6-1 to TRBJ1-5, with a tentative D call TRBD1 (6 bases). Germline loops: CDR1 MNHNS, CDR2 SASEGT. CDR3 size: 15 residues. V was shortened by 1 base and J by 6 bases, with 13 bases between the two germline ends. CDR3 nucleotide sequence: TGTGCCAGCAGTGAAGGGACCACAGGGTTTCAGCCCCAGCATTTT. The encoded protein is CASSEGTTGFQPQHF.

The chain joins TRBV4-1 to TRBJ2-7; maybe TRBD1 (6 bases). Trimming stripped 2 bases from V and 2 bases from J, with 10 bases between. Germline CDR1 and CDR2: MGHRA and YSYEKL. The CDR3 extends over 14 amino acids. The CDR3: CASSQIPGAYEQYF. In DNA, the CDR3 is TGCGCCAGCAGCCAAATCCCAGGGGCCTACGAGCAGTACTTC.

J is TRBJ2-3 and V is TRBV5-1; 12 nucleotides agree with TRBD2. The CDR3 has 17 residues. Germline V gene sequence: CDR1 SGHRS, CDR2 YFSETQ. J was trimmed by 0 bases and V by 4 bases; bases with no gene match: 6. This CDR3 is CASSLRTSGTSTDTQYF. The DNA for the CDR3 is TGCGCCAGCAGCCTGAGGACTAGCGGGACTAGCACAGATACGCAGTATTTT.

V gene TRBV5-1 combines with J gene TRBJ1-1, with TRBD1 identical over 12 bases. Per germline, CDR1 SGHRS and CDR2 YFSETQ. The CDR3 contains 15 residues. Losses at the gene ends were 0 bases for V and 4 bases for J; bases not matched to a gene: 1. The CDR3 coding sequence is TGCGCCAGCAGCTTGGGGGACAGGGGGCCCACTGAAGCTTTCTTT. Its protein product is CASSLGDRGPTEAFF.

The V call is TRBV3-1 (or the pseudogene TRBV3-2), the J call TRBJ2-7, with 7 bases matching TRBD2. Germline-derived CDR1 and CDR2 are LGHDT and YNNKEL (reference sequence). The V and J ends lost 5 bases and 2 bases, in that order; junction bases with no gene match: 3. The CDR3 consists of 13 residues. The DNA for the CDR3 is TGTGCCAGCAGCGCAGGGACTACCTACGAGCAGTACTTC. This encodes CASSAGTTYEQYF.

The rearrangement uses TRBV2 and TRBJ2-3; no clear D gene. The germline gives CDR1 SNHLY, CDR2 FYNNEI. V was clipped by 3 bases and J by 6 bases, with 4 bases between them. The CDR3 contains 11 residues. For the CDR3, the DNA is TGTGCCAGCAGTGACTTTGATACGCAGTATTTT. Protein product: CASSDFDTQYF.

The gene calls are TRBV4-3 and TRBJ1-6; the D is unclear. Trimming took off 4 bases at V and 1 base at J, with 17 bases between the two ends. CDR3 length: 18 amino acids. The V gene's germline CDR1 is LGHNA and CDR2 YSLEER. CDR3 in amino acids: CASSPTHGIGSYNSPLHF. CDR3 nucleotide sequence: TGCGCCAGCAGCCCCACCCACGGGATCGGGTCCTATAATTCACCCCTCCACTTT.

This clone came up once. The chain uses TRBV9 and TRBJ1-2, with D possibly matching TRBD1 (5 bases). Trimming took 2 bases from V and 10 from J, leaving 9 bases between them. The germline V gene encodes CDR1 SGDLS and CDR2 YYNGEE. The CDR3 loop spans 11 amino acids. CDR3 DNA: TGTGCCAGCAGCGTGCCGGGGGACTACACCTTC. Amino acids: CASSVPGDYTF.

The chain uses TRBV12-5 and TRBJ1-2; the D gene is possibly TRBD1 (5 bases). The CDR3 sequence is 14 residues long. The V end was cut by 2 bases, the J end by 8 bases, with 15 bases between. The germline V gene has CDR1 LGHNT and CDR2 FRNRAP. CDR3 coding DNA: TGTGCTAGTGGTTTGAATTCAGGGTTGGGAGGCTACACCTTC. The encoded protein is CASGLNSGLGGYTF. Full variable domain (outside the CDR3, taken from reference TRBV12-5 and TRBJ1-2): DARVTQTPRHKVTEMGQEVTMRCQPILGHNTVFWYRQTMMQGLELLAYFRNRAPLDDSGMPKDRFSAEMPDATLATLKIQPSEPRDSAVYFCASGLNSGLGGYTFGSGTRLTVV.

The count of this clone is one. The chain carries TRBV12-5 and TRBJ1-5; D is uncertain. The CDR3 runs 15 residues. The germline V gene has CDR1 LGHNT and CDR2 FRNRAP. Trimming shortened V by 5 bases and J by 1 base, and 12 bases separated the two germline ends. The CDR3 DNA reads TGTGCTAGTGGTAACTCGGAGAGAAGCAATCAGCCCCAGCATTTT. It yields the protein CASGNSERSNQPQHF.

The V call is TRBV2, the J call TRBJ1-4; D gene unclear. Between the trimmed V and J ends, which lost 5 bases and 8 bases, there was a span of 18 bases. CDR1 is SNHLY and CDR2 is FYNNEI in the germline V gene. This CDR3 contains 15 residues. The CDR3 DNA is TGTGCCAGCAGTCGCGTCCTGACATCCGGAGAAAAACTGTTTTTT. Amino acids: CASSRVLTSGEKLFF.

This chain links TRBV6-5 with TRBJ1-3, with TRBD1 as a possible D gene (6 bases). CDR1 is MNHEY, CDR2 SVGAGI, per germline. The CDR3 covers 15 residues. V lost 5 bases, J lost 4 bases, and 15 bases lay in between. CDR3 residues: CASSPRQVGGNTIYF. CDR3 bases: TGTGCCAGCAGTCCTCGACAGGTTGGGGGAAACACCATATATTTT.

V usage is TRBV30 and J usage is TRBJ2-3; 7 nucleotides align to TRBD2. The germline V gene encodes CDR1 GTSNPN and CDR2 SVGIG (reference sequence). This CDR3 contains 15 residues. V was clipped by 0 bases and J by 0 bases; unmatched bases: 3. CDR3 nucleotide sequence: TGTGCCTGGAGTGTTGGGCGGGGGAGCACAGATACGCAGTATTTT. Amino acids: CAWSVGRGSTDTQYF.

In its sample, this clone was seen once. The rearrangement links TRBV4-2 to TRBJ1-2, with TRBD1 matching 9 bases. CDR1 and CDR2 (germline): LGHNA, YNFKEQ. The V and J ends lost 0 bases and 2 bases, in that order; junction bases with no gene match: 7. CDR3 size: 17 residues. The CDR3 loop is CASSQDQRDRENYGYTF. The CDR3 nucleotides read TGTGCCAGCAGCCAAGATCAAAGGGACAGGGAGAACTATGGCTACACCTTC.

This chain connects TRBV4-3 to TRBJ2-1; TRBD2 agrees at 12 bases. Germline V gene lookup returns CDR1 LGHNA and CDR2 YSLEER. The CDR3 runs 19 residues. J gave up 0 bases and V 0 bases, and 6 bases lay outside the gene matches. CDR3 in DNA: TGCGCCAGCAGCCAAGATGCTAGCGGGGGGGCCGCCTCCTACAATGAGCAGTTCTTC. Its protein is CASSQDASGGAASYNEQFF.